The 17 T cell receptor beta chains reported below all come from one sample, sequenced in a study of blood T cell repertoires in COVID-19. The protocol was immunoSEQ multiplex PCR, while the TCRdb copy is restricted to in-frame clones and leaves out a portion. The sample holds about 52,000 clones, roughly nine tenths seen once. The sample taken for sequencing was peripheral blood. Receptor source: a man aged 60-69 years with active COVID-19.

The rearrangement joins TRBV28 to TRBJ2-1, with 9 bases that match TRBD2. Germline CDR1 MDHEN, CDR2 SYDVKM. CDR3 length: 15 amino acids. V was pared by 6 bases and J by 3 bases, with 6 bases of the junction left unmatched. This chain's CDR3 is CASRFLAGYYNEQFF. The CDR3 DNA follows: TGTGCCAGCAGGTTCCTAGCGGGATACTACAATGAGCAGTTCTTC.

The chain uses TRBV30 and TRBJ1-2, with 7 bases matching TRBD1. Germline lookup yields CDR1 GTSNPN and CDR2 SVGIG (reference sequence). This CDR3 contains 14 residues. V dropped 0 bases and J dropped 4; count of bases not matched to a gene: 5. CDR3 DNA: TGTGCCTGGAGTGTTGGGACAGAGTTCTATGGCTACACCTTC. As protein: CAWSVGTEFYGYTF.

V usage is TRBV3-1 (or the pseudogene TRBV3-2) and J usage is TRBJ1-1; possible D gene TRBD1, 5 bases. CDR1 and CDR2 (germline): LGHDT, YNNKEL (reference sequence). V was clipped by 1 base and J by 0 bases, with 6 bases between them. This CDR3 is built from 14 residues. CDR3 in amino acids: CASSQAGLNTEAFF. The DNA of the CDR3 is TGTGCCAGCAGCCAAGCAGGGTTGAACACTGAAGCTTTCTTT.

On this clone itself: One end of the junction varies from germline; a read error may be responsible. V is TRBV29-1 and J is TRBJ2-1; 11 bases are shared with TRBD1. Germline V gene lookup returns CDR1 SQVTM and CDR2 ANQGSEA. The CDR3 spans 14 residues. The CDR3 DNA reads TGCTGCGTCGGACAGGGGGCAGAATACAATGAGCAGTTCTTC. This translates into CCVGQGAEYNEQFF.

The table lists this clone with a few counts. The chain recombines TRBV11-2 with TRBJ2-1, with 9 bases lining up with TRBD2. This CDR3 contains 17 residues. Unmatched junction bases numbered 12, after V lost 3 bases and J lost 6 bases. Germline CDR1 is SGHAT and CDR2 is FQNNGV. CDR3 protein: CASSFLRGGREVNEQFF. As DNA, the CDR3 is TGTGCCAGCAGCTTTCTCCGGGGCGGGAGGGAAGTCAATGAGCAGTTCTTC.

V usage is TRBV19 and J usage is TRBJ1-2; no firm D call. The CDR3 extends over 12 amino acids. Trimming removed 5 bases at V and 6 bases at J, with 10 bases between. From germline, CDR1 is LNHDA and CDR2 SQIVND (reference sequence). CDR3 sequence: CASSPGSHGYTF. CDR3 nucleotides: TGTGCCAGTAGTCCGGGTAGCCATGGCTACACCTTC.

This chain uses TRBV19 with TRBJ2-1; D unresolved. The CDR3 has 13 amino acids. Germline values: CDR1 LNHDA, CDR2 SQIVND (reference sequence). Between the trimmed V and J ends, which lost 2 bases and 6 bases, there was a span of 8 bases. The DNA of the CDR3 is TGTGCCAGTAGTATACGTCAGGTCAATGAGCAGTTCTTC. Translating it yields CASSIRQVNEQFF.

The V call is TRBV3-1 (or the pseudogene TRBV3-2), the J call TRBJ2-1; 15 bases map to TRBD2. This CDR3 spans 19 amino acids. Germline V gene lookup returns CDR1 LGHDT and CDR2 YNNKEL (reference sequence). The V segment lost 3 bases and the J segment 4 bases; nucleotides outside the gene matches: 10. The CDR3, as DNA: TGTGCCAGCAGCCAGCTACCGCCCGGGACTAGCGGGAGGTACAATGAGCAGTTCTTC. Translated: CASSQLPPGTSGRYNEQFF.

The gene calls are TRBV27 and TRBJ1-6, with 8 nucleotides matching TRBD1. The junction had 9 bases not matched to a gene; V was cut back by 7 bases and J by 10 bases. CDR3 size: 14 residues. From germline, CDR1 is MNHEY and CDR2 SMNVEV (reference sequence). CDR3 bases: TGTGCCAGCACCCCAGGACAGGGAGGATCACCCCTCCACTTT. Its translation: CASTPGQGGSPLHF.

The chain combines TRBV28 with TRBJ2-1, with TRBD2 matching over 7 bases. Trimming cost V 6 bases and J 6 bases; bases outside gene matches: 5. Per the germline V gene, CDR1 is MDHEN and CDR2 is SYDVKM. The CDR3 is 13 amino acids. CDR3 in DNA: TGTGCCAGCAGGTGGGGAGGGCCCAATGAGCAGTTCTTC. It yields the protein CASRWGGPNEQFF.

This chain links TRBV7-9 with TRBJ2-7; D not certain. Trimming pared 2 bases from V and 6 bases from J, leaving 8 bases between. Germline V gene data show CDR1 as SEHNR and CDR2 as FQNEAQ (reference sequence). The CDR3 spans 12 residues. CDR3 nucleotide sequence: TGTGCCAGCAGCTTACGTCTCTCCGAGCAGTACTTC. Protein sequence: CASSLRLSEQYF. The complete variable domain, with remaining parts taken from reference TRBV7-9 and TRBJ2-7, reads DTGVSQNPRHKITKRGQNVTFRCDPISEHNRLYWYRQTLGQGPEFLTYFQNEAQLEKSRLLSDRFSAERPKGSFSTLEIQRTEQGDSAMYLCASSLRLSEQYFGPGTRLTVT.

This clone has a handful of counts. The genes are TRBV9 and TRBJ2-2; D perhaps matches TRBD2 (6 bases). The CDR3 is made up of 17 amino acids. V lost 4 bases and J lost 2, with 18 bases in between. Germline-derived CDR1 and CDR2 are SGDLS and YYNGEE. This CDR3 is CASSPHGSGQNTGELFF. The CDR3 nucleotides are TGTGCCAGCAGCCCCCACGGCAGCGGGCAAAACACCGGGGAGCTGTTTTTT.

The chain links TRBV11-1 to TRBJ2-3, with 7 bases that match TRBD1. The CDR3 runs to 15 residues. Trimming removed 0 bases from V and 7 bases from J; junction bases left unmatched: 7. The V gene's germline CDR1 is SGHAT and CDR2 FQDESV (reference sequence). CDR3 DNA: TGTGCCAGCAGCTTAGCCCCCTCACAGGGGAATACGCAGTATTTT. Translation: CASSLAPSQGNTQYF. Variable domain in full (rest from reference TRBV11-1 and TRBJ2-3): EAEVAQSPRYKITEKSQAVAFWCDPISGHATLYWYRQILGQGPELLVQFQDESVVDDSQLPKDRFSAERLKGVDSTLKIQPAELGDSAMYLCASSLAPSQGNTQYFGPGTRLTVL.

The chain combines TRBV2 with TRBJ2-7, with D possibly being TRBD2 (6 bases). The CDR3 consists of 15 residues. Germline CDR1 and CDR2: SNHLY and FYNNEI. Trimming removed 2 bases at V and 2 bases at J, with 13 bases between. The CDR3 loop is CASSELRDQAYEQYF. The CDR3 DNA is TGTGCCAGCAGTGAATTGCGGGATCAGGCCTACGAGCAGTACTTC.

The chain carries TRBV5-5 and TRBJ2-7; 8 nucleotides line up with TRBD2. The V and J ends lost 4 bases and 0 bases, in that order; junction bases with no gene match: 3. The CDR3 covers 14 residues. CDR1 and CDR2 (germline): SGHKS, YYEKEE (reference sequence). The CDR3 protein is CASSASGSSYEQYF. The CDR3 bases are TGTGCCAGCAGCGCGAGCGGGAGCTCCTACGAGCAGTACTTC.

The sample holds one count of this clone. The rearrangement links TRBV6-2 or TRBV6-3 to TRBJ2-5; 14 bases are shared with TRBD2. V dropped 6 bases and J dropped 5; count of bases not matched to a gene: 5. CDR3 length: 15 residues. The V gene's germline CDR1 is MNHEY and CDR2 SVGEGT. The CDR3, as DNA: TGTGCCAGCAGCGGGACTAGCGGGAGTTTGGAGACCCAGTACTTC. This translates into CASSGTSGSLETQYF.

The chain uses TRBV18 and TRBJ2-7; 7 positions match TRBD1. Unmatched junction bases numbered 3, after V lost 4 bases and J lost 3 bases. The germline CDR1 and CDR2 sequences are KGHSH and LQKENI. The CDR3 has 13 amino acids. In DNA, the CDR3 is TGTGCCAGCTCACACGGGACAGACTACGAGCAGTACTTC. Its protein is CASSHGTDYEQYF.